These 21 T cell receptor beta chains share one sample of origin, sequenced in a study of cytomegalovirus exposure and HLA in healthy donors. Primers: 60 Vbeta forward and 13 Jbeta reverse. Here immunoSEQ multiplex PCR was the method, and the copy in TCRdb shows in-frame clones only, minus some. The sample has under 200,000 clones; about 80% are singletons. Sequenced input: PBMCs. These receptors were taken from a woman aged 35 to 49 in good health and CMV-seronegative.

This chain connects TRBV19 to TRBJ2-7, with D unclear. V shed 1 base and J shed 4 bases, with 11 bases lying between them. The CDR3 has 14 residues. Germline lookup yields CDR1 LNHDA and CDR2 SQIVND (reference sequence). The CDR3 reads CASSIAPGKYEQYF. The CDR3 region has the DNA TGTGCCAGTAGTATAGCCCCAGGAAAGTACGAGCAGTACTTC.

Details on this clone: The same CDR3 also results from other DNA sequences found in this sample. The genes are TRBV5-1 and TRBJ2-7, with TRBD1 matching over 7 bases. Germline V gene sequence: CDR1 SGHRS, CDR2 YFSETQ. The V and J ends lost 0 bases and 1 base, in that order; junction bases with no gene match: 1. The CDR3 covers 14 residues. The CDR3, as DNA: TGCGCCAGCAGCTTGGGACAGGGATCCTACGAGCAGTACTTC. Translated, it gives CASSLGQGSYEQYF.

V and J are TRBV5-1 and TRBJ1-2; D remains unclear. The ends were cut back, 9 bases at V and 5 bases at J, with 17 bases in the middle. This CDR3 comprises 13 residues. Germline CDR1 reads SGHRS; CDR2 reads YFSETQ. CDR3 amino acids: CATGEGVGYGYTF. In DNA form, the CDR3 reads TGCGCCACCGGGGAGGGAGTTGGATATGGCTACACCTTC.

The chain recombines TRBV29-1 with TRBJ2-7, with unresolved D. V was clipped by 4 bases and J by 0 bases, with 10 bases between them. The CDR3 has 13 residues. Germline CDR1 SQVTM, CDR2 ANQGSEA. The CDR3 nucleotides read TGCAGCGTTGTGGCTTACAGCTCCTACGAGCAGTACTTC. This encodes CSVVAYSSYEQYF.

The rearrangement joins TRBV29-1 to TRBJ2-1; tentative D call: TRBD2 (6 bases). This CDR3 spans 15 amino acids. Germline CDR1 reads SQVTM; CDR2 reads ANQGSEA. The ends were cut back, 7 bases at V and 0 bases at J, with 16 bases in the middle. The CDR3 sequence: CSAEWRDSSYNEQFF. As DNA, the CDR3 is TGCAGCGCTGAGTGGCGGGATTCCTCCTACAATGAGCAGTTCTTC.

The chain carries TRBV6-1 and TRBJ2-5, with 7 positions matching TRBD1. Per the germline V gene, CDR1 is MNHNS and CDR2 is SASEGT. V trimming: 4 bases; J trimming: 0 bases; junction bases outside the gene matches: 11. This CDR3 comprises 17 residues. This CDR3 reads CASSGWGRDSHQETQYF. The DNA for the CDR3 is TGTGCCAGCAGTGGCTGGGGAAGGGACAGCCACCAAGAGACCCAGTACTTC.

The J gene is TRBJ2-4, the V gene TRBV19; 16 nucleotides agree with TRBD2. The CDR3 contains 19 residues. Germline V gene sequence: CDR1 LNHDA, CDR2 SQIVND (reference sequence). With V trimmed by 6 bases and J by 1 base, 9 bases remained unmatched. The CDR3 spells CASRPGLAGGPTAKNIQYF. The CDR3, as DNA: TGTGCCAGTAGACCGGGACTAGCGGGAGGGCCGACCGCCAAAAACATTCAGTACTTC.

Only a few counts were recorded for this clone. The chain joins TRBV6-5 to TRBJ1-6; 7 positions match TRBD1. The CDR3 contains 15 residues. Looked up from germline, CDR1 is MNHEY and CDR2 is SVGAGI. With 6 bases clipped from V and 3 bases from J, the junction kept 5 bases outside the gene matches. The CDR3 nucleotides are TGTGCCAGCAGACCCGGGGACAGCTATAATTCACCCCTCCACTTT. Its protein is CASRPGDSYNSPLHF.

This clone was seen once. The chain uses TRBV11-3 and TRBJ2-7, with D maybe TRBD2 (7 bases). The CDR3 contains 16 residues. Germline CDR1 SGHNT, CDR2 YENEEA. V was shortened by 1 base and J by 4 bases, with 17 bases between the two germline ends. The CDR3 DNA is TGTGCCAGCAGCTTAGGGGTGGGGGGGCGTAAATACGAGCAGTACTTC. Its translation is CASSLGVGGRKYEQYF. Full variable domain (outside the CDR3, taken from reference TRBV11-3 and TRBJ2-7): EAGVVQSPRYKIIEKKQPVAFWCNPISGHNTLYWYLQNLGQGPELLIRYENEEAVDDSQLPKDRFSAERLKGVDSTLKIQPAELGDSAVYLCASSLGVGGRKYEQYFGPGTRLTVT.

The J gene is TRBJ2-1, the V gene TRBV28; 7 bases are shared with TRBD2. Germline loops: CDR1 MDHEN, CDR2 SYDVKM. V was clipped by 2 bases and J by 7 bases; unmatched bases: 8. This CDR3 has 15 residues. CDR3: CASSLIQRENNEQFF. CDR3 nucleotide sequence: TGTGCCAGCAGTTTAATCCAGCGGGAAAATAATGAGCAGTTCTTC.

This clone was observed once. The chain combines TRBV5-1 with TRBJ1-2; a weak D match, TRBD1 (5 bases). Germline CDR1 and CDR2: SGHRS and YFSETQ. There are 15 residues in the CDR3. V was clipped by 0 bases and J by 7 bases, with 16 bases between them. In DNA form, the CDR3 reads TGCGCCAGCAGCTTGGATCCTGGGGCGCCGGGTGGCTACACCTTC. Translated, it gives CASSLDPGAPGGYTF. Using reference TRBV5-1 and TRBJ1-2 for the parts outside the CDR3, the full variable domain is KAGVTQTPRYLIKTRGQQVTLSCSPISGHRSVSWYQQTPGQGLQFLFEYFSETQRNKGNFPGRFSGRQFSNSRSEMNVSTLELGDSALYLCASSLDPGAPGGYTFGSGTRLTVV.

The V and J genes are TRBV30 and TRBJ2-6, with D uncertain. The length of the CDR3 is 16 residues. Between the trimmed V and J ends, which lost 0 bases and 2 bases, there was a span of 11 bases. Germline CDR1 GTSNPN, CDR2 SVGIG (reference sequence). Here the CDR3 reads CAWSVLGRPGANVLTF. For the CDR3, the DNA is TGTGCCTGGAGTGTACTTGGGCGCCCTGGGGCCAACGTCCTGACTTTC.

The V call is TRBV5-1, the J call TRBJ2-4, with 11 nucleotides matching TRBD1. V was clipped by 0 bases and J by 5 bases; unmatched bases: 4. CDR1 and CDR2 (germline): SGHRS, YFSETQ. The length of the CDR3 is 16 residues. Here the CDR3 reads CASSLGRDRGENIQYF. The CDR3 DNA reads TGCGCCAGCAGCTTGGGTCGGGACAGGGGGGAAAACATTCAGTACTTC. Variable domain in full (rest from reference TRBV5-1 and TRBJ2-4): KAGVTQTPRYLIKTRGQQVTLSCSPISGHRSVSWYQQTPGQGLQFLFEYFSETQRNKGNFPGRFSGRQFSNSRSEMNVSTLELGDSALYLCASSLGRDRGENIQYFGAGTRLSVL.

The chain links TRBV11-2 to TRBJ1-6, with 10 bases identical to TRBD1. V shed 0 bases, J shed 6 bases, and the junction held 2 bases outside the gene matches. The CDR3 runs 16 residues. The V gene's germline CDR1 is SGHAT and CDR2 FQNNGV. The chain's CDR3 is CASSLDGTGVNSPLHF. CDR3 nucleotide sequence: TGTGCCAGCAGCTTAGATGGGACAGGGGTTAATTCACCCCTCCACTTT.

The rearrangement joins TRBV6-6 to TRBJ2-7; D gene unclear. Trimming took 3 bases from V and 5 from J, leaving 5 bases between them. Per germline, CDR1 MNHNY and CDR2 SVGAGI (reference sequence). The CDR3 length is 11 residues. The CDR3 DNA reads as TGTGCCAGCAGTTATCCGGACGAGCAGTACTTC. The encoded protein is CASSYPDEQYF.

The gene calls are TRBV28 and TRBJ2-7; maybe TRBD1 (6 bases). V lost 5 bases and J lost 6, with 17 bases in between. There are 14 residues in the CDR3. Per germline, CDR1 MDHEN and CDR2 SYDVKM. This CDR3 reads CASSGAGVLLEQYF. DNA for the CDR3: TGTGCCAGCAGTGGGGCAGGGGTCCTTCTCGAGCAGTACTTC.

The chain recombines TRBV29-1 with TRBJ1-1; D possibly corresponds to TRBD1 (5 bases). V was shortened by 1 base and J by 6 bases, with 15 bases between the two germline ends. Germline V gives CDR1 SQVTM, CDR2 ANQGSEA. The CDR3 spans 14 residues. The CDR3 DNA sequence: TGCAGCGTTGAAGGCGGGGCGCTAGGGGCTGAAGCTTTCTTT. Translated: CSVEGGALGAEAFF.

The sample holds a few counts of this clone. The gene calls are TRBV29-1 and TRBJ1-1; D is unresolved. Germline loops: CDR1 SQVTM, CDR2 ANQGSEA. The CDR3 totals 11 residues. The V gene lost 8 bases and the J gene lost 4 bases, with 11 bases spanning the gap. This CDR3 reads CSYGLGTEAFF. DNA for the CDR3: TGCAGCTACGGGTTAGGCACTGAAGCTTTCTTT.

The chain recombines TRBV7-9 with TRBJ2-7, with 8 bases identical to TRBD2. The J segment lost 3 bases and the V segment lost 5 bases, leaving 9 bases of the junction unmatched. This CDR3 has 15 residues. Looked up from germline, CDR1 is SEHNR and CDR2 is FQNEAQ (reference sequence). The CDR3 bases are TGTGCCAGCAGCCCCTCTGGGCGGGGGGACTACGAGCAGTACTTC. Protein sequence: CASSPSGRGDYEQYF.

The V call is TRBV15, the J call TRBJ1-2; D is ambiguous. Germline CDR1 reads LNHNV; CDR2 reads YYDKDF (reference sequence). With 3 bases removed from V and 2 bases from J, the gap between germline ends came to 13 bases. The CDR3 contains 15 residues. The CDR3 here is CATSSPRGKNYGYTF. CDR3 coding DNA: TGTGCCACCAGCAGTCCCCGGGGAAAGAACTATGGCTACACCTTC.

The V call is TRBV19, the J call TRBJ1-1, with a possible D match to TRBD1 (6 bases). V lost 3 bases and J lost 2, with 10 bases in between. This CDR3 is built from 14 residues. Germline V gives CDR1 LNHDA, CDR2 SQIVND (reference sequence). For the CDR3, the DNA is TGTGCCAGTAGTATTTGGACAGCCAACACTGAAGCTTTCTTT. Its translation: CASSIWTANTEAFF.